This is a list of T cell receptor beta chains from one sample in a study of blood T cells in healthy people across ages. TCRdb called the 5' RACE reads again in MiXCR, with one record for every CDR3 protein. The sample holds about 1.4 million distinct CDR3 sequences, around 59% seen once. Sequencing input: blood. The receptors were sampled from a man between 18 and 29 years old in good health. Both conserved end residues are part of each CDR3. The D gene is left open where the match is weak. The size entry is marked missing in some rows and otherwise reads once, few, many or a size class.

d_call clone_size j_call v_call cdr3_aa cdr3_nt
TRBD2 . TRBJ2-7 TRBV6-2/TRBV6-3 CARDRGEAYEQYF TGTGCCCGCGACCGGGGGGAGGCCTACGAGCAGTACTTC
. . TRBJ2-7 TRBV4-1 CASSQDRLGHEQYF TGCGCCAGCAGCCAAGATAGATTAGGCCACGAGCAGTACTTC
. few TRBJ1-1 TRBV7-6 CASSRTGNRGEAFF TGTGCCAGCAGTCGAACAGGAAATCGTGGTGAAGCTTTCTTT
. few TRBJ2-7 TRBV29-1 CSLKAELYEQYF TGCAGCTTAAAAGCGGAACTCTACGAGCAGTACTTC
. . TRBJ2-7 TRBV7-6 CASSRTRGGGSEQYF TGTGCCAGCAGCCGGACCAGAGGGGGGGGCTCCGAGCAGTACTTC
TRBD2 . TRBJ2-1 TRBV24-1 CAATNSGAEGNEQFF TGTGCCGCTACGAATAGCGGGGCCGAAGGCAATGAGCAGTTCTTC
. . TRBJ2-5 TRBV5-1 CASSLSTNQETQYF TGCGCCAGCAGCTTGTCAACCAACCAAGAGACCCAGTACTTC
. . TRBJ1-5 TRBV5-1 CASSLEGGWDQPQHF TGCGCCAGCAGCTTGGAGGGGGGGTGGGATCAGCCCCAGCATTTT
TRBD2 few TRBJ2-1 TRBV12-3/TRBV12-4 CASSLAPLAGAYNEQFF TGTGCCAGCAGTTTAGCCCCACTAGCGGGGGCCTACAATGAGCAGTTCTTC
TRBD2 . TRBJ2-3 TRBV5-1 CASSSRLAGGFTDTQYF TGCGCTAGCAGCTCGAGACTAGCGGGGGGCTTCACAGATACGCAGTATTTT
TRBD2 . TRBJ2-5 TRBV24-1 CATSVFTGTSGEETQYF TGTGCCACCAGTGTATTTACCGGGACTAGCGGGGAAGAGACCCAGTACTTC
. few TRBJ2-7 TRBV10-3 CAISEVSYEQYF TGTGCCATCAGTGAGGTCTCCTACGAGCAGTACTTC
TRBD1 . TRBJ1-1 TRBV5-1 CASTWGQGNTEAFF TGCGCCAGCACCTGGGGACAGGGGAACACTGAAGCTTTCTTT
. . TRBJ1-1 TRBV3-1 CASSQDSVYRWKGAFF TGTGCCAGCAGCCAAGATTCGGTGTACAGGTGGAAGGGAGCTTTCTTT
. . TRBJ1-5 TRBV20-1 CSARHEDDPNQPQHF TGCAGTGCTAGGCACGAGGATGACCCCAATCAGCCCCAGCATTTT
TRBD1 . TRBJ1-2 TRBV5-1 CASSSGTGTDYGYTF TGCGCCAGCAGTTCCGGGACAGGGACAGACTATGGCTACACCTTC
. few TRBJ1-2 TRBV24-1 CATSDFSETYGYTF TGTGCCACCAGTGATTTTAGCGAAACCTATGGCTACACCTTC
. few TRBJ2-6 TRBV28 CASLAGANVLTF TGTGCCAGCCTGGCTGGGGCCAACGTCCTGACTTTC
. . TRBJ2-1 TRBV6-5 CASRETGTGPQEQFF TGTGCCAGCAGAGAAACCGGGACTGGACCCCAAGAGCAGTTCTTC
TRBD1 . TRBJ1-1 TRBV6-5 CASSYKGGRQGKDTEAFF TGTGCCAGCAGTTACAAAGGGGGACGACAGGGGAAGGACACTGAAGCTTTCTTT
. few TRBJ2-2 TRBV4-1 CASSERQTRLDGELFF TGCGCCAGCAGTGAAAGACAGACTAGGTTGGACGGGGAGCTGTTTTTT
. . TRBJ1-1 TRBV6-2/TRBV6-3 CASSRRVDTEAFF TGTGCCAGCAGCCGGAGAGTCGACACTGAAGCTTTCTTT
TRBD1 . TRBJ2-7 TRBV2 CASGPRTGEGYEQYF TGTGCCAGCGGCCCTCGGACAGGGGAAGGCTACGAGCAGTACTTC
TRBD1 . TRBJ2-5 TRBV7-9 CASSLSQGAWRETQYF TGTGCCAGCAGCTTATCACAGGGGGCATGGCGGGAGACCCAGTACTTC
. . TRBJ2-3 TRBV20-1 CSAKGANTDTQYF TGCAGTGCTAAAGGGGCGAACACAGATACGCAGTATTTT
. . TRBJ2-7 TRBV3-1 CASSQDWDTLSEQYF TGTGCCAGCAGCCAGGACTGGGACACCCTAAGCGAGCAGTACTTC
. . TRBJ2-1 TRBV3-1 CASSRSAYNEQFF TGTGCCAGCAGCCGCTCGGCTTACAATGAGCAGTTCTTC
. . TRBJ2-1 TRBV19 CASSTVPTQNEQFF TGTGCCAGTAGCACCGTTCCAACCCAAAATGAGCAGTTCTTC
. . TRBJ2-1 TRBV6-2/TRBV6-3 CARSYPRLGGEGRFF TGTGCCAGAAGTTACCCCCGATTAGGAGGCGAGGGTCGGTTCTTC
TRBD2 few TRBJ2-1 TRBV29-1 CSVSGGVSYNEQFF TGCAGCGTTTCGGGGGGGGTATCCTACAATGAGCAGTTCTTC
. . TRBJ1-1 TRBV7-2 CASSFDTLRGDTEAFF TGTGCCAGCAGCTTCGACACTCTAAGGGGGGACACTGAAGCTTTCTTT
TRBD1 . TRBJ1-5 TRBV5-1 CASKGQGPQPQHF TGCGCCAGCAAGGGACAGGGTCCTCAGCCCCAGCATTTT
. few TRBJ2-1 TRBV20-1 CSAPGHPQYEQFF TGCAGTGCTCCCGGCCACCCCCAGTATGAGCAGTTCTTC
TRBD2 . TRBJ2-2 TRBV4-1 CASSQGGGSLTGELFF TGCGCCAGCAGCCAAGGAGGCGGGAGTCTCACCGGGGAGCTGTTTTTT
. . TRBJ2-1 TRBV29-1 CSVGFGGTYEQFF TGCAGCGTTGGGTTCGGCGGGACCTATGAGCAGTTCTTC
TRBD1 . TRBJ1-4 TRBV10-3 CAISVKGDRGLSANEKLFF TGTGCCATCAGTGTGAAGGGGGACAGGGGGCTGTCTGCTAATGAAAAACTGTTTTTT
TRBD1 . TRBJ1-6 TRBV5-1 CASSRTGFSYNSPLHF TGCGCCAGCAGCAGGACAGGTTTCTCCTATAATTCACCCCTCCACTTT
. few TRBJ2-7 TRBV9 CASSESVSYEQYF TGTGCCAGCAGTGAAAGTGTGTCCTACGAGCAGTACTTC
. . TRBJ2-1 TRBV21-1 CAIQTSGRNEQFF TGTGCCATCCAGACTAGCGGGAGAAATGAGCAGTTCTTC
TRBD2 . TRBJ2-4 TRBV20-1 CSARPYQGGLAGVNIQYF TGCAGTGCTAGACCTTACCAGGGGGGACTAGCGGGGGTGAACATTCAGTACTTC
. few TRBJ1-2 TRBV7-9 CASSSRPYGYTF TGTGCCAGCAGTTCCCGACCCTATGGCTACACCTTC
. . TRBJ2-3 TRBV6-5 CASTRGSSTDTQYF TGTGCCAGCACCCGGGGATCTAGCACAGATACGCAGTATTTT